This T cell receptor beta chain was retrieved from a study of blood T cell repertoires in COVID-19. CDR1 is MNHNS, CDR2 SASEGT, per germline. V gave up 4 bases and J gave up 4 bases; unmatched junction bases: 10. The CDR3 has 16 residues. In the original analysis: Researchers report that nucleated cell counts were estimated from reference gene primer amplification. The data were produced by immunoSEQ multiplex PCR, yet TCRdb's version contains in-frame clones alone and is incomplete. V, J and clone size are those of that table, while D and trimming were read from the DNA. The sample has 25,000 to 30,000 clones, 60% to 80% seen once.

Sample: peripheral blood. The sequence was collected from a boy younger than 10 with active or convalescent COVID-19. The V and J genes are TRBV6-1 and TRBJ2-1; 7 bases line up with TRBD2. The CDR3 here is CASSAYTSETYNEQFF. The CDR3 nucleotides read TGTGCCAGCAGTGCCTATACTAGCGAGACATACAATGAGCAGTTCTTC.